This T cell receptor beta chain was recovered during a study of blood T cell repertoires in COVID-19. Study information: From the United States, Italy and Spain came samples of acute and convalescent COVID-19.

Repertoires were generated with immunoSEQ multiplex PCR, while TCRdb's copy carries only in-frame clones and drops some. The data show approximately 150,000 clones, over 85% seen once. This CDR3 contains 16 residues. Germline V gene lookup returns CDR1 SGHTA and CDR2 FQGNSA. Losses at the gene ends were 4 bases for V and 0 bases for J; bases not matched to a gene: 7. This TCR derives from a human donor in a cohort sampled during active COVID-19. The chain has TRBV7-2 and TRBJ1-2; 8 positions match TRBD1. Sequencing was performed on peripheral blood. The CDR3 DNA follows: TGTGCCAGCAGCTCCCAGGGGGCAGGGGCTAACTATGGCTACACCTTC. Amino acids: CASSSQGAGANYGYTF.